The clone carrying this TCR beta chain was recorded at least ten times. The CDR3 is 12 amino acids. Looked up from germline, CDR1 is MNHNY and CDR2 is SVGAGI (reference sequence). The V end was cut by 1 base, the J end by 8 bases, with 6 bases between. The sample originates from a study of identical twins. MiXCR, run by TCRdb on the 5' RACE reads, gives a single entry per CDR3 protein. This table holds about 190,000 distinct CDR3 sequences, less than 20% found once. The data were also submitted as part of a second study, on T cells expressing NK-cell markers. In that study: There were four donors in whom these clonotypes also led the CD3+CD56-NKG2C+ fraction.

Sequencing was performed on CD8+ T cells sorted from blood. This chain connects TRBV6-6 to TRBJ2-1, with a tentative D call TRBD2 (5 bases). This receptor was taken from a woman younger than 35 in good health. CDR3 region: CASSYWGDEQFF. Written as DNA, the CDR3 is TGTGCCAGCAGTTACTGGGGAGATGAGCAGTTCTTC.